A selection of T cell receptor beta chains follows, all from one sample in a study of blood T cell repertoires in COVID-19. This table comes from immunoSEQ multiplex PCR, and its TCRdb copy is limited to in-frame clones, with some not included. The data show 220,000 or so clones, with around 83% seen just once and about 10% held by the top ten. Input material: peripheral blood. These receptor sequences come from a woman aged 50 to 65 with COVID-19, enrolled during active disease. Both conserved end residues are part of each CDR3. Each record gives: clone size, J gene, D gene, V gene, CDR3 DNA, CDR3 protein. The D gene is left open where the match is weak. Clone size is given for some rows only: seen once, a few or many times, or a class if the clone is expanded.

size: -
J: TRBJ2-5
D: -
V: TRBV3-1/TRBV3-2
DNA: TGTGCCAGCAGCCCACAGGGTAGCGTATACCAAGAGACCCAGTACTTC
CDR3: CASSPQGSVYQETQYF

size: -
J: TRBJ1-6
D: -
V: TRBV6-4
DNA: TGTGCCAGCAGTCCGGTGGCGGGGAATTCACCCCTCCACTTT
CDR3: CASSPVAGNSPLHF

size: -
J: TRBJ1-1
D: -
V: TRBV30
DNA: TGTGCCTGGAGCGAAACAGGGTTTGGGTCTTTCTTT
CDR3: CAWSETGFGSFF

size: few
J: TRBJ2-4
D: -
V: TRBV11-2
DNA: TGTGCCAGCAGCTTAGAACAGTTAAACATTCAGTACTTC
CDR3: CASSLEQLNIQYF

size: -
J: TRBJ1-2
D: -
V: TRBV6-4
DNA: TGTGCCAGCATTGTTCCGGGACTCTATGGCTACACCTTC
CDR3: CASIVPGLYGYTF

size: -
J: TRBJ1-6
D: -
V: TRBV5-6
DNA: TGTGCCAGCAGCAACCGGGTCCCCGGAACACCCCTCCACTTT
CDR3: CASSNRVPGTPLHF

size: -
J: TRBJ2-2
D: -
V: TRBV18
DNA: TGTGCCAGCTCGCGCCAGGTGAACACCGGGGAGCTGTTTTTT
CDR3: CASSRQVNTGELFF

size: -
J: TRBJ2-7
D: TRBD1
V: TRBV6-6
DNA: TGTGCCAGCAGCTCCCCCGGACAGGGAAAGCAGTACTTC
CDR3: CASSSPGQGKQYF

size: -
J: TRBJ1-3
D: -
V: TRBV12-1
DNA: TGTGCCAGCAGCCCCAGGATCAGCTCTGGAAACACCATATATTTT
CDR3: CASSPRISSGNTIYF

size: -
J: TRBJ2-5
D: TRBD2
V: TRBV5-1
DNA: TGCGCCAGCACCGTAATAGGACTAGCGGGGGGGGAGACCCAGTACTTC
CDR3: CASTVIGLAGGETQYF

size: -
J: TRBJ1-2
D: -
V: TRBV9
DNA: TGTGCCAGCAGCGTAGTGCCAGGGGTTGGTGGCTACACCTTC
CDR3: CASSVVPGVGGYTF

size: -
J: TRBJ1-2
D: TRBD1
V: TRBV10-3
DNA: TGTGCCGCCTCGGGACAGGGAGACTATGGCTACACCTTC
CDR3: CAASGQGDYGYTF

size: -
J: TRBJ1-3
D: -
V: TRBV6-1
DNA: TGTGCCAGCAGTGGAGCCCAGGGTTCACCCCGCTCTGGAAACACCATATATTTT
CDR3: CASSGAQGSPRSGNTIYF

size: -
J: TRBJ1-3
D: -
V: TRBV5-4
DNA: TGTGCCAGCAAGACAGGACCCAGCTCTGGAAACACCATATATTTT
CDR3: CASKTGPSSGNTIYF

size: -
J: TRBJ1-1
D: TRBD1
V: TRBV5-8
DNA: TGTGCCAGCAGCTTGGGGGACAGGGTTAGCACTGAAGCTTTCTTT
CDR3: CASSLGDRVSTEAFF

size: -
J: TRBJ2-1
D: TRBD1
V: TRBV15
DNA: TGTGCCACCAGCAGACGGACAGGGAGCGCCTACAATGAGCAGTTCTTC
CDR3: CATSRRTGSAYNEQFF

size: -
J: TRBJ2-7
D: TRBD2
V: TRBV7-9
DNA: TGTGCCAGCAGCTTACCCGAGCGGGGGGGCCCGGAGTACGAGCAGTACTTC
CDR3: CASSLPERGGPEYEQYF

size: -
J: TRBJ2-2
D: -
V: TRBV10-1
DNA: TGCGCCAGCAGTGATAGGGGTGTTACCGGGGAGCTGTTTTTT
CDR3: CASSDRGVTGELFF

size: -
J: TRBJ1-2
D: TRBD1
V: TRBV7-2
DNA: TGTGCCAGCAGATTCGACAGGGGAAACTATGGCTACACCTTC
CDR3: CASRFDRGNYGYTF

size: -
J: TRBJ1-2
D: -
V: TRBV30
DNA: TGTGCCTGGATGGACAGTGGCTACACCTTC
CDR3: CAWMDSGYTF

size: -
J: TRBJ1-1
D: TRBD1
V: TRBV5-4
DNA: TGTGCCAGCAGCCGACAGGGTCGGAGGACTGAAGCTTTCTTT
CDR3: CASSRQGRRTEAFF

size: -
J: TRBJ1-1
D: -
V: TRBV6-5
DNA: TGTGCCAGCAGCTCTGACAGTACAGGGTCTGAAGCTTTCTTT
CDR3: CASSSDSTGSEAFF

size: -
J: TRBJ1-1
D: TRBD1
V: TRBV12-3/TRBV12-4
DNA: TGTGCCAGCAGTCCAGGGGGCGTGACGAGAGCTTTCTTT
CDR3: CASSPGGVTRAFF

size: -
J: TRBJ1-3
D: -
V: TRBV5-8
DNA: TGTGCCAGCAGCCTTCAACAGTTCTCTGGAAACACCATATATTTT
CDR3: CASSLQQFSGNTIYF

size: -
J: TRBJ1-2
D: -
V: TRBV6-1
DNA: TGTGCCAGCAGTGACCACAGGGACCATAACTATGGCTACACCTTC
CDR3: CASSDHRDHNYGYTF

size: -
J: TRBJ2-1
D: TRBD2
V: TRBV5-1
DNA: TGCGCCAGCAGCAACCGCCTAGCGGGGTCCAACAATGAGCAGTTCTTC
CDR3: CASSNRLAGSNNEQFF

size: -
J: TRBJ1-2
D: TRBD1
V: TRBV5-6
DNA: TGTGCCAGCAGCCTAGGGACAGGCTATGGCTACACCTTC
CDR3: CASSLGTGYGYTF

size: -
J: TRBJ1-1
D: -
V: TRBV18
DNA: TGTGCCAGCTCACCACCGGTAAGGGGCACTGAAGCTTTCTTT
CDR3: CASSPPVRGTEAFF

size: -
J: TRBJ2-3
D: -
V: TRBV9
DNA: TGTGCCAGCAGCGGGCCAGGACTACCGGCAAGCACAGATACGCAGTATTTT
CDR3: CASSGPGLPASTDTQYF

size: -
J: TRBJ2-1
D: -
V: TRBV9
DNA: TGTGCCAGCAGCGGGTCAGGGGCCTCCTACAATGAGCAGTTCTTC
CDR3: CASSGSGASYNEQFF

size: -
J: TRBJ2-1
D: TRBD2
V: TRBV7-9
DNA: TGTGCCAGCATCCCGGGGACTACGCTCAATGAGCAGTTCTTC
CDR3: CASIPGTTLNEQFF

size: -
J: TRBJ2-7
D: TRBD1
V: TRBV6-5
DNA: TGTGCCAGCAGCGGACAGGGTCCTACCTACGAGCAGTACTTC
CDR3: CASSGQGPTYEQYF

size: -
J: TRBJ1-2
D: TRBD1
V: TRBV2
DNA: TGTGCCAGCAGTGACTGGCAGGGGGTAGAAGGCTACACCTTC
CDR3: CASSDWQGVEGYTF

size: -
J: TRBJ1-2
D: TRBD1
V: TRBV7-9
DNA: TGTGCCAGCAGCCGATCCTCCGGGACAGGGTCCCTCTTAAACTATGGCTACACCTTC
CDR3: CASSRSSGTGSLLNYGYTF

size: -
J: TRBJ2-4
D: -
V: TRBV11-2
DNA: TGTGCCAGCAGCTTAGCTTCCAAAAACATTCAGTACTTC
CDR3: CASSLASKNIQYF

size: once
J: TRBJ2-3
D: TRBD2
V: TRBV11-2
DNA: TGTGCCAGCAGCTTATTCCAAGGGGCGGGGGGCACAGATACGCAGTATTTT
CDR3: CASSLFQGAGGTDTQYF

size: -
J: TRBJ2-2
D: -
V: TRBV28
DNA: TGTGCCAGCAGCCTCACCGGGGAGCTGTTTTTT
CDR3: CASSLTGELFF

size: once
J: TRBJ2-1
D: -
V: TRBV19
DNA: TGTGCCAGTACCCCAGGGAATTCCTACAATGAGCAGTTCTTC
CDR3: CASTPGNSYNEQFF

size: few
J: TRBJ1-5
D: -
V: TRBV14
DNA: TGTGCCAGCAGCCAAGATAAGAGGACCTGGAGGAGCAATCAGCCCCAGCATTTT
CDR3: CASSQDKRTWRSNQPQHF

size: -
J: TRBJ2-3
D: TRBD2
V: TRBV5-1
DNA: TGCGCCAGCAGCTCCCTTAGGACTAGCGGGGGGACAGATACGCAGTATTTT
CDR3: CASSSLRTSGGTDTQYF

size: -
J: TRBJ2-4
D: -
V: TRBV5-1
DNA: TGCGCCAGCAGCTCCTCCGGGTCCTCCTCGAACATTCAGTACTTC
CDR3: CASSSSGSSSNIQYF

size: -
J: TRBJ2-3
D: TRBD2
V: TRBV19
DNA: TGTGCCAGTGGGACTAGCGGAAAGCTCACAGATACGCAGTATTTT
CDR3: CASGTSGKLTDTQYF

size: once
J: TRBJ2-5
D: TRBD1
V: TRBV2
DNA: TGTGCCAGCAGTGAAACGGGACAGGGGAAGACCCAGTACTTC
CDR3: CASSETGQGKTQYF

size: -
J: TRBJ2-2
D: -
V: TRBV6-5
DNA: TGTGCCAGCAGCCCGACTTGGGGGGAGCTGTTTTTT
CDR3: CASSPTWGELFF

size: -
J: TRBJ2-7
D: TRBD1
V: TRBV5-1
DNA: TGCGCCAGCAGCTCCCAGACAGGGGCTATCGCCTACGAGCAGTACTTC
CDR3: CASSSQTGAIAYEQYF

size: -
J: TRBJ1-2
D: -
V: TRBV27
DNA: TGTGCCAGCAGCGACAGGAAGGGCTATGGCTACACCTTC
CDR3: CASSDRKGYGYTF

size: -
J: TRBJ2-7
D: TRBD1
V: TRBV7-6
DNA: TGTGCCAGCAGTTCGCGACAGGGAATCTACGAGCAGTACTTC
CDR3: CASSSRQGIYEQYF

size: -
J: TRBJ2-1
D: TRBD2
V: TRBV11-2
DNA: TGTGCCAGCAGCCCCGCGGGGGGTATAAATGAGCAGTTCTTC
CDR3: CASSPAGGINEQFF

size: -
J: TRBJ1-1
D: TRBD1
V: TRBV28
DNA: TGTGCCAGCAGTTTAACCGGGACAGGGTGGTTTGGGACTGAAGCTTTCTTT
CDR3: CASSLTGTGWFGTEAFF

size: -
J: TRBJ1-2
D: -
V: TRBV5-1
DNA: TGCGCCAGCAGCCCCGGGTTCTATGGCTACACCTTC
CDR3: CASSPGFYGYTF

size: once
J: TRBJ2-7
D: -
V: TRBV4-3
DNA: TGCGCCAGCAGCCAAGAGCGAGGTAACTACGAGCAGTACTTC
CDR3: CASSQERGNYEQYF

size: -
J: TRBJ2-5
D: -
V: TRBV12-5
DNA: TGTGCTAGTGGTTTGCTCCCGGACAGACAGACCCAGTACTTC
CDR3: CASGLLPDRQTQYF

size: -
J: TRBJ2-1
D: -
V: TRBV18
DNA: TGTGCCAGCTCACCACCGATACAGGACTCCTACAATGAGCAGTTCTTC
CDR3: CASSPPIQDSYNEQFF

size: -
J: TRBJ2-1
D: TRBD1
V: TRBV11-1
DNA: TGTGCCAGCAGCTCCCGGTGGGGACAGGGGGCGCCTGAGCAGTTCTTC
CDR3: CASSSRWGQGAPEQFF

size: -
J: TRBJ2-4
D: TRBD1
V: TRBV13
DNA: TGTGCCAGCAGCGTATCCGGGACAGGGAGGAACATTCAGTACTTC
CDR3: CASSVSGTGRNIQYF

size: -
J: TRBJ1-5
D: -
V: TRBV12-5
DNA: TGTGCTAGTGGTGTCCTGGGGGCCCAGCCCCAGCATTTT
CDR3: CASGVLGAQPQHF

size: -
J: TRBJ1-5
D: TRBD1
V: TRBV12-3/TRBV12-4
DNA: TGTGCCAGCGGTTCAGGGGGAAGTCAGCCCCAGCATTTT
CDR3: CASGSGGSQPQHF